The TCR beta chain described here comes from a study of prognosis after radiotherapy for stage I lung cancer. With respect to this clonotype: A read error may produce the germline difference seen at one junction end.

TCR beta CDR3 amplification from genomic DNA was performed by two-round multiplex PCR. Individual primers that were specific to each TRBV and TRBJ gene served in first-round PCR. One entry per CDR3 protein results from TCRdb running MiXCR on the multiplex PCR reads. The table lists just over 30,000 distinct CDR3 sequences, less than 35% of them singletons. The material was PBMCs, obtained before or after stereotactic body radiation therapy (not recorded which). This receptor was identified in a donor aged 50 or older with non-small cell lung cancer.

The CDR3 protein is CASSSRSQVGKADMQYF. The CDR3 coding sequence is TGTGCCAGCAGTTCCCGGTCCCAGGTGGGTAAGGCAGATATGCAGTATTTT. The gene calls are TRBV6-9 and TRBJ2-3; D gene ambiguous. The CDR3 length is 17 residues. The germline V gene has CDR1 MNHGY and CDR2 SVAAGI.